The next 32 T cell receptor beta chains were all read from a single sample in a study of cytomegalovirus exposure and HLA in healthy donors. The PCR contained 60 Vbeta and 13 Jbeta primers. Produced via immunoSEQ multiplex PCR; TCRdb's table is partial and in-frame only. The table includes some 40,000 clones, roughly 63% detected once. Material: PBMCs. All receptors come from a man aged 55 to 70 in good health and CMV-seropositive.

The V and J genes are TRBV5-1 and TRBJ1-6; 9 nucleotides match TRBD1. The CDR3 covers 16 residues. Per the germline V gene, CDR1 is SGHRS and CDR2 is YFSETQ. V shed 4 bases, J shed 7 bases, and the junction held 9 bases outside the gene matches. DNA for the CDR3: TGCGCCAGCAGCGAAACGACAGGGGGTGTGAATTCACCCCTCCACTTT. Amino acid sequence: CASSETTGGVNSPLHF. The full variable domain, in which reference TRBV5-1 and TRBJ1-6 provide the parts outside the CDR3, is KAGVTQTPRYLIKTRGQQVTLSCSPISGHRSVSWYQQTPGQGLQFLFEYFSETQRNKGNFPGRFSGRQFSNSRSEMNVSTLELGDSALYLCASSETTGGVNSPLHFGNGTRLTVT.

The chain recombines TRBV28 with TRBJ1-2, with TRBD1 matching over 7 bases. In germline, CDR1 is MDHEN, CDR2 SYDVKM. The length of the CDR3 is 17 residues. J was trimmed by 4 bases and V by 9 bases; bases with no gene match: 20. CDR3 in DNA: TGTGCCAGTAAGGGAGGAGACAGGGAAACTTCAACCTATGGCTACACCTTC. This translates into CASKGGDRETSTYGYTF.

The chain carries TRBV29-1 and TRBJ2-7; 8 nucleotides line up with TRBD1. This CDR3 spans 12 amino acids. V was clipped by 8 bases and J by 2 bases; unmatched bases: 5. Germline assignment: CDR1 SQVTM and CDR2 ANQGSEA. The CDR3 loop is CSTWTGPYEQYF. CDR3 coding DNA: TGCAGCACTTGGACAGGGCCCTACGAGCAGTACTTC.

The V call is TRBV19, the J call TRBJ2-1, with 14 positions matching TRBD2. Germline loops: CDR1 LNHDA, CDR2 SQIVND (reference sequence). This CDR3 has 17 amino acids. V shed 7 bases and J 8 bases; nucleotides not matched to a gene: 13. In DNA, the CDR3 is TGTGCCAGTACAAGTCCGGGACTAGCGGGAGTAGGCGATGAGCAGTTCTTC. This codes for CASTSPGLAGVGDEQFF.

The CDR3 DNA is TGTGCCAGCAGCACCCCTCAGGGTAGCTTCGTGAGTGAGCAGTTCTTC. It translates to CASSTPQGSFVSEQFF. The V gene is TRBV5-6, the J gene TRBJ2-1; TRBD1 might be the D (5 bases). V lost 4 bases and J lost 9, with 23 bases in between. This CDR3 has 16 amino acids. Per the germline V gene, CDR1 is SGHDT and CDR2 is YYEEEE.

V gene TRBV19 combines with J gene TRBJ1-5; D is ambiguous. V dropped 7 bases and J dropped 3 bases, with 22 bases sitting between them. Germline V CDR1 and CDR2: LNHDA, SQIVND (reference sequence). This CDR3 region has 17 residues. CDR3 sequence: CASTSVVFAGNNQPQHF. For the CDR3, the DNA is TGTGCCAGTACCTCAGTAGTGTTTGCGGGTAACAATCAGCCCCAGCATTTT.

The chain recombines TRBV28 with TRBJ2-7, with 9 bases fitting TRBD2. V lost 3 bases and J lost 2; bases outside the gene matches: 2. The CDR3 is 14 amino acids. The germline gives CDR1 MDHEN, CDR2 SYDVKM. Here the CDR3 reads CASSLRGGPYEQYF. Written as DNA, the CDR3 is TGTGCCAGCAGTTTGCGGGGGGGACCCTACGAGCAGTACTTC.

The chain has TRBV18 and TRBJ2-6; weak D call: TRBD1 (5 bases). This CDR3 is 17 amino acids long. Trimming left V 5 bases short and J 0 bases short, with 14 bases between. The germline gives CDR1 KGHSH, CDR2 LQKENI. The CDR3 DNA follows: TGTGCCAGCTCAAGCGACAGCCCTAACTCTGGGGCCAACGTCCTGACTTTC. This encodes CASSSDSPNSGANVLTF.

The chain couples TRBV7-2 to TRBJ1-2, with D unresolved. The CDR3 covers 14 residues. V was shortened by 5 bases and J by 2 bases, with 12 bases between the two germline ends. The V gene's germline CDR1 is SGHTA and CDR2 FQGNSA. The CDR3 reads CASSPTGGNYGYTF. For the CDR3, the DNA is TGTGCCAGCAGCCCCACCGGAGGGAACTATGGCTACACCTTC.

This CDR3 reads CASSPDRVYEQYF. In DNA, the CDR3 is TGTGCCAGCAGTCCGGACAGGGTCTACGAGCAGTACTTC. V usage is TRBV27 and J usage is TRBJ2-7; the match to TRBD1 covers 8 bases. The germline CDR1 and CDR2 sequences are MNHEY and SMNVEV (reference sequence). The CDR3 length is 13 residues. V was clipped by 5 bases and J by 3 bases; unmatched bases: 3.

This clone was detected only once. The rearrangement links TRBV7-2 to TRBJ2-2, with D possibly TRBD1 on 5 matching bases. The CDR3 is 13 residues long. Germline V gene lookup returns CDR1 SGHTA and CDR2 FQGNSA. With 5 bases removed from V and 6 bases from J, the gap between germline ends came to 10 bases. The CDR3, as DNA: TGTGCCAGCAGCAAGGGGCAGGCCGGGGAGCTGTTTTTT. It is translated as CASSKGQAGELFF.

This chain uses TRBV7-2 with TRBJ2-2, with D maybe TRBD2 (6 bases). The CDR3 consists of 14 residues. Per the germline V gene, CDR1 is SGHTA and CDR2 is FQGNSA. Trimming took 4 bases from V and 7 from J, leaving 13 bases between them. As DNA, the CDR3 is TGTGCCAGCAGCTCCGGGACTCAACTCGGGGAGCTGTTTTTT. Its protein is CASSSGTQLGELFF.

The chain is built from TRBV6-5 and TRBJ2-3; 8 nucleotides align to TRBD2. This CDR3 has 16 amino acids. Germline V gene sequence: CDR1 MNHEY, CDR2 SVGAGI. With V trimmed by 0 bases and J by 0 bases, 2 bases remained unmatched. The CDR3 protein is CASSYSSGSSTDTQYF. CDR3 coding DNA: TGTGCCAGCAGTTACTCAAGCGGGAGTAGCACAGATACGCAGTATTTT.

This rearrangement joins TRBV6-5 to TRBJ1-6; 7 nucleotides line up with TRBD1. Per germline, CDR1 MNHEY and CDR2 SVGAGI. The junction had 7 bases not matched to a gene; V was cut back by 5 bases and J by 6 bases. CDR3 length: 15 amino acids. For the CDR3, the DNA is TGTGCCAGCAGTACGACCGGGACAGTTAATTCACCCCTCCACTTT. Amino acid sequence: CASSTTGTVNSPLHF.

This clone was found a few times. This sequence joins TRBV7-9 and TRBJ1-2; 7 positions match TRBD1. Germline loops: CDR1 SEHNR, CDR2 FQNEAQ (reference sequence). With 9 bases clipped from V and 5 bases from J, the junction kept 3 bases outside the gene matches. The length of the CDR3 is 11 residues. CDR3 sequence (DNA): TGTGCCAGTAGGGGGCCGTATGGCTACACCTTC. It encodes CASRGPYGYTF.

The V call is TRBV5-6, the J call TRBJ2-2; D uncertain. Looked up from germline, CDR1 is SGHDT and CDR2 is YYEEEE. This CDR3 has 14 amino acids. V lost 0 bases, J lost 7 bases, and 10 bases lay in between. The CDR3 nucleotides read TGTGCCAGCAGCTTGGTGGGCTCCGTCGGGGAGCTGTTTTTT. Its translation: CASSLVGSVGELFF.

The rearrangement uses TRBV5-6 and TRBJ1-2; D is unclear. Trimming took off 1 base at V and 8 bases at J, with 9 bases between the two ends. The CDR3 length is 12 residues. From germline, CDR1 is SGHDT and CDR2 YYEEEE. CDR3 in DNA: TGTGCCAGCAGCTTGAGGAGCCGGGGCTACACCTTC. It yields the protein CASSLRSRGYTF.

This clone showed up just once. The V call is TRBV13, the J call TRBJ1-1; D is undetermined. The CDR3 consists of 14 residues. CDR1 is PRHDT and CDR2 is FYEKMQ in the germline V gene (reference sequence). V lost 8 bases, J lost 1 base, and 14 bases lay in between. The CDR3 sequence is CASASPGPNTEAFF. The CDR3, as DNA: TGTGCCAGCGCCTCTCCCGGTCCGAACACTGAAGCTTTCTTT.

CDR3 amino acids: CASSLRDRQETQYF. CDR3 DNA: TGCGCCAGCAGCCTTAGGGACAGACAAGAGACCCAGTACTTC. The V call is TRBV10-2, the J call TRBJ2-5, with TRBD1 matching 7 bases. Per germline, CDR1 WSHSY and CDR2 SAAADI. There are 14 residues in the CDR3. Unmatched junction bases numbered 6, after V lost 6 bases and J lost 2 bases.

This clone was found once. In DNA, the CDR3 is TGTGCCAGCAGCGTAGTGGGAGGGGACATCTACAATGAGCAGTTCTTC. Residues: CASSVVGGDIYNEQFF. J is TRBJ2-1 and V is TRBV9; a weak D match, TRBD2 (7 bases). The CDR3 has 16 residues. V was pared by 0 bases and J by 3 bases, with 13 bases between. CDR1 is SGDLS and CDR2 is YYNGEE in the germline V gene. Full variable domain (outside the CDR3, taken from reference TRBV9 and TRBJ2-1): DSGVTQTPKHLITATGQRVTLRCSPRSGDLSVYWYQQSLDQGLQFLIQYYNGEERAKGNILERFSAQQFPDLHSELNLSSLELGDSALYFCASSVVGGDIYNEQFFGPGTRLTVL.

This chain links TRBV5-4 with TRBJ1-1, with TRBD1 as a possible D gene (5 bases). This CDR3 region has 16 residues. Trimming removed 2 bases at V and 6 bases at J, with 20 bases between. Germline CDR1 is SGHNT and CDR2 is YYREEE (reference sequence). The DNA of the CDR3 is TGTGCCAGCAGCTTCCTTGCGGGGCGCGGGATTTCTGAAGCTTTCTTT. It yields the protein CASSFLAGRGISEAFF. Full variable domain (outside the CDR3, taken from reference TRBV5-4 and TRBJ1-1): ETGVTQSPTHLIKTRGQQVTLRCSSQSGHNTVSWYQQALGQGPQFIFQYYREEENGRGNFPPRFSGLQFPNYSSELNVNALELDDSALYLCASSFLAGRGISEAFFGQGTRLTVV.

V usage is TRBV7-3 and J usage is TRBJ2-1, with 7 bases matching TRBD1. In germline, CDR1 is SGHTA, CDR2 FQGTGA. Trimming removed 5 bases from V and 9 bases from J; junction bases left unmatched: 7. This CDR3 is built from 13 residues. CDR3 coding DNA: TGTGCCAGCAGCCGAACCGGGACAGCTGAGCAGTTCTTC. Translated, it gives CASSRTGTAEQFF. Supplemented by reference TRBV7-3 and TRBJ2-1, the full variable domain reads GAGVSQTPSNKVTEKGKYVELRCDPISGHTALYWYRQSLGQGPEFLIYFQGTGAADDSGLPNDRFFAVRPEGSVSTLKIQRTERGDSAVYLCASSRTGTAEQFFGPGTRLTVL.

V is TRBV2 and J is TRBJ1-5, with D perhaps matching TRBD1 (6 bases). CDR3 length equals 13 residues. The V gene lost 10 bases and the J gene lost 7 bases, with 17 bases spanning the gap. CDR1 and CDR2 from the germline V gene are SNHLY and FYNNEI. The CDR3 is CAIASDSRQPQHF. The CDR3 DNA reads as TGTGCCATTGCCTCGGACAGTCGACAGCCCCAGCATTTT.

J is TRBJ2-2 and V is TRBV27; a weak D match, TRBD2 (5 bases). V was cut by 2 bases and J by 8 bases, with 21 bases left in between. Germline V gene data show CDR1 as MNHEY and CDR2 as SMNVEV (reference sequence). There are 17 residues in the CDR3. CDR3 nucleotides: TGTGCCAGCAGTTTAAGTTGGACCCACGGGGTCGCGGGGGAGCTGTTTTTT. Translating it yields CASSLSWTHGVAGELFF.

The V gene is TRBV19, the J gene TRBJ2-7; 7 bases are shared with TRBD1. Looked up from germline, CDR1 is LNHDA and CDR2 is SQIVND (reference sequence). CDR3 size: 14 residues. V lost 4 bases, J lost 4 bases, and 7 bases stayed unmatched. CDR3 DNA: TGTGCCAGTAGTACGGACAGGTTTACTTACGAGCAGTACTTC. It encodes CASSTDRFTYEQYF.

The rearrangement uses TRBV11-2 and TRBJ2-3, with D hard to call. The V end was cut by 4 bases, the J end by 0 bases, with 11 bases between. The germline gives CDR1 SGHAT, CDR2 FQNNGV. The CDR3 runs to 15 residues. The CDR3 sequence is CASSSPGSSTDTQYF. CDR3 DNA sequence: TGTGCCAGCAGCTCCCCGGGTTCTAGCACAGATACGCAGTATTTT.

This chain uses TRBV7-9 with TRBJ2-5; 7 bases agree with TRBD2. Germline CDR1 and CDR2: SEHNR and FQNEAQ (reference sequence). V lost 3 bases, J lost 1 base, and 2 bases stayed unmatched. This CDR3 has 14 amino acids. The CDR3 here is CASSFGTIQETQYF. The CDR3 DNA reads as TGTGCCAGCAGCTTCGGGACTATCCAAGAGACCCAGTACTTC.

CDR3 bases: TGTGCCAGCAGCTTAGGGGCGCGAACGCAGTATTTT. This sequence encodes CASSLGARTQYF. J is TRBJ2-3 and V is TRBV7-9; no reliable D call. CDR1 and CDR2 from the germline V gene are SEHNR and FQNEAQ (reference sequence). The V gene lost 1 base and the J gene lost 9 bases, with 8 bases spanning the gap. The CDR3 length is 12 residues. The entire variable domain, with the rest obtained from reference TRBV7-9 and TRBJ2-3, is as follows: DTGVSQNPRHKITKRGQNVTFRCDPISEHNRLYWYRQTLGQGPEFLTYFQNEAQLEKSRLLSDRFSAERPKGSFSTLEIQRTEQGDSAMYLCASSLGARTQYFGPGTRLTVL.

On this clone: The junction does not match germline at one end; this may be a read error. The J gene is TRBJ1-1, the V gene TRBV27; weak D call: TRBD1 (5 bases). Germline V gene data show CDR1 as MNHEY and CDR2 as SMNVEV (reference sequence). The CDR3 is 14 residues long. The CDR3 DNA sequence: TGTGCCAGCTTCGGAAGGGGTGGGAACGCTGAAGCTTTCTTT. Its protein is CASFGRGGNAEAFF.

The table lists this clone with a few counts. This chain joins TRBV19 and TRBJ1-1; no reliable D call. Between the trimmed V and J ends, which lost 0 bases and 3 bases, there was a span of 5 bases. The CDR3 has 13 residues. Germline values: CDR1 LNHDA, CDR2 SQIVND (reference sequence). CDR3 coding DNA: TGTGCCAGTAGTATAGAGGAGTACACTGAAGCTTTCTTT. This encodes CASSIEEYTEAFF.

In this sample, this clone turned up once. The V call is TRBV28, the J call TRBJ1-5, with 7 bases aligning to TRBD1. Germline V lookup: CDR1 MDHEN, CDR2 SYDVKM. The V gene end was trimmed by 5 bases and the J gene end by 8 bases; junction bases not matched to a gene: 6. This CDR3 has 13 residues. CDR3 in amino acids: CASSLTGREPQHF. The CDR3 nucleotides are TGTGCCAGCAGTCTGACAGGGCGGGAGCCCCAGCATTTT.

The rearrangement uses TRBV19 and TRBJ1-4; D remains ambiguous. Germline CDR1 LNHDA, CDR2 SQIVND (reference sequence). Trimming shortened V by 4 bases and J by 0 bases, and 9 bases separated the two germline ends. This CDR3 has 15 amino acids. This chain's CDR3 is CASSRTLTTNEKLFF. The DNA of the CDR3 is TGTGCCAGTAGTAGAACTCTTACAACTAATGAAAAACTGTTTTTT.